Below are 21 T cell receptor beta chains sequenced from a single sample in a study of blood T cell repertoires in COVID-19. Sequenced by immunoSEQ multiplex PCR; TCRdb stores in-frame clones only, minus some. There are a few hundred thousand clones in the sample; 86% occur only once, and 3% lies in the top ten. The sequencing sample was made of peripheral blood. Receptors were obtained from a woman aged 25 to 39 with active or convalescent COVID-19.

This chain connects TRBV7-8 to TRBJ1-1; no firm D call. The length of the CDR3 is 14 residues. Trimming left V 5 bases short and J 6 bases short, with 16 bases between. Germline V gene data show CDR1 as SGHVS and CDR2 as FQNEAQ. The CDR3 sequence is CASSPFAREAEAFF. The CDR3 DNA is TGTGCCAGCAGCCCCTTTGCGAGGGAGGCTGAAGCTTTCTTT.

This clone appeared once. The chain couples TRBV27 to TRBJ1-2; TRBD1 agrees at 8 bases. There are 14 residues in the CDR3. Per germline, CDR1 MNHEY and CDR2 SMNVEV (reference sequence). The trim removed 5 bases at V and 0 bases at J, leaving 2 bases unmatched. CDR3 DNA sequence: TGTGCCAGCAGTCAGGACAGGGCTAACTATGGCTACACCTTC. Its translation: CASSQDRANYGYTF.

The chain employs TRBV28 and TRBJ2-5; TRBD1 agrees at 8 bases. The CDR3 spans 16 residues. Germline V gene sequence: CDR1 MDHEN, CDR2 SYDVKM. Trimming removed 4 bases from V and 5 bases from J; junction bases left unmatched: 12. CDR3 nucleotide sequence: TGTGCCAGCAGTTCCCCTGGGACAGGCTGGTCGGAGACCCAGTACTTC. Encoded protein: CASSSPGTGWSETQYF.

This clone was seen once. The chain joins TRBV10-3 to TRBJ1-5, with D perhaps TRBD1 (6 bases). The V end lost 8 bases, the J end lost 3 bases, and 20 bases lay between the germline ends. This CDR3 is built from 16 residues. Germline V gene data show CDR1 as ENHRY and CDR2 as SYGVKD. The DNA of the CDR3 is TGTGCCATCCGCAAGGAAGGGGGGGGTCCCAATCAGCCCCAGCATTTT. It is translated as CAIRKEGGGPNQPQHF.

The chain combines TRBV7-9 with TRBJ2-5; the D gene is possibly TRBD2 (7 bases). Between the trimmed V and J ends, which lost 6 bases and 3 bases, there was a span of 26 bases. CDR1 and CDR2 from the germline V gene are SEHNR and FQNEAQ (reference sequence). The CDR3 spans 18 residues. CDR3 sequence: CASSLAVGGGGAKETQYF. For the CDR3, the DNA is TGTGCCAGCAGTCTCGCCGTTGGAGGTGGGGGGGCGAAAGAGACCCAGTACTTC.

The genes are TRBV9 and TRBJ1-2; D remains ambiguous. This CDR3 is built from 15 residues. Germline CDR1 is SGDLS and CDR2 is YYNGEE. The V and J ends lost 3 bases and 4 bases respectively, with 16 bases between them. The CDR3 bases are TGTGCCAGCAGCGCGCTTGACAAGCCTATCTATGGCTACACCTTC. Protein product: CASSALDKPIYGYTF.

J is TRBJ1-6 and V is TRBV2; TRBD1 matches 8 bases. The CDR3 totals 12 residues. Germline CDR1 SNHLY, CDR2 FYNNEI. The trim removed 11 bases at V and 7 bases at J, leaving 4 bases unmatched. The CDR3 DNA follows: TGTGCCGGGGGACAGGAAAATTCACCCCTCCACTTT. Protein: CAGGQENSPLHF.

Only one count was recorded for this clone. The rearrangement uses TRBV19 and TRBJ1-2; TRBD1 aligns across 8 bases. Trimming took 5 bases from V and 8 from J; bases not matched to a gene: 10. Germline CDR1 and CDR2: LNHDA and SQIVND (reference sequence). CDR3 length equals 14 residues. The CDR3 spells CASSFSDRARGYTF. The CDR3 bases are TGTGCCAGTAGTTTCTCGGACAGGGCCCGAGGCTACACCTTC. The full variable domain, completed using reference TRBV19 and TRBJ1-2, is DGGITQSPKYLFRKEGQNVTLSCEQNLNHDAMYWYRQDPGQGLRLIYYSQIVNDFQKGDIAEGYSVSREKKESFPLTVTSAQKNPTAFYLCASSFSDRARGYTFGSGTRLTVV.

The V and J genes are TRBV6-2 or TRBV6-3 and TRBJ2-1; D is perhaps TRBD1 (6 bases). The CDR3 extends over 14 amino acids. V was shortened by 2 bases and J by 8 bases, with 13 bases between the two germline ends. Germline V gene lookup returns CDR1 MNHEY and CDR2 SVGEGT. As DNA, the CDR3 is TGTGCCAGCAGTTACGGACAGTTGGGGGATGAGCAGTTCTTC. It encodes CASSYGQLGDEQFF.

The chain uses TRBV6-2 or TRBV6-3 and TRBJ2-3; 15 nucleotides align to TRBD2. This CDR3 region has 16 residues. Per germline, CDR1 MNHEY and CDR2 SVGEGT. Trimming removed 5 bases from V and 3 bases from J; junction bases left unmatched: 3. The CDR3 reads CASSPGLAGGTDTQYF. CDR3 bases: TGTGCCAGCAGTCCGGGACTAGCGGGGGGAACAGATACGCAGTATTTT.

The V gene is TRBV3-1 (or the pseudogene TRBV3-2), the J gene TRBJ1-1; 9 nucleotides align to TRBD1. Germline V CDR1 and CDR2: LGHDT, YNNKEL (reference sequence). V trimming: 2 bases; J trimming: 3 bases; junction bases outside the gene matches: 1. The CDR3 is 14 residues long. The CDR3 sequence: CASSQWDRDTEAFF. The DNA of the CDR3 is TGTGCCAGCAGCCAATGGGACAGGGACACTGAAGCTTTCTTT.

V and J are TRBV19 and TRBJ2-7; 12 bases align to TRBD1. V shed 8 bases, J shed 0 bases, and the junction held 8 bases outside the gene matches. The CDR3 contains 16 residues. Germline assignment: CDR1 LNHDA and CDR2 SQIVND (reference sequence). In nucleotides, the CDR3 is TGTGCCAGTTCCGGGACAGGGGGCTCCCTCTCCTACGAGCAGTACTTC. Its translation: CASSGTGGSLSYEQYF.

The CDR3 DNA follows: TGTGCTAGTGGTTTGGTATGGGGGCATAATTCACCCCTCCACTTT. Its protein product is CASGLVWGHNSPLHF. The chain uses TRBV12-5 and TRBJ1-6; possible D gene TRBD1, 6 bases. CDR3 length equals 15 residues. Trimming pared 0 bases from V and 5 bases from J, leaving 8 bases between. CDR1 and CDR2 (germline): LGHNT, FRNRAP.

This clone was seen once. The chain is built from TRBV2 and TRBJ2-2; 7 bases are shared with TRBD2. The germline gives CDR1 SNHLY, CDR2 FYNNEI. This CDR3 contains 14 residues. The ends lost 6 bases at V and 4 bases at J; junction bases unmatched: 5. The CDR3 reads CASRERGATGELFF. CDR3 nucleotide sequence: TGTGCCAGCAGGGAGCGGGGAGCCACCGGGGAGCTGTTTTTT.

The V gene is TRBV29-1, the J gene TRBJ2-7; 8 bases map to TRBD1. In germline, CDR1 is SQVTM, CDR2 ANQGSEA. The CDR3 length is 15 residues. V was pared by 7 bases and J by 0 bases, with 11 bases of the junction left unmatched. The CDR3 spells CSATGDRQSSYEQYF. CDR3 bases: TGCAGCGCCACCGGGGACAGGCAGAGCTCCTACGAGCAGTACTTC.

The J gene is TRBJ2-7, the V gene TRBV7-9, with TRBD2 matching 12 bases. With 2 bases clipped from V and 6 bases from J, the junction kept 8 bases outside the gene matches. There are 16 residues in the CDR3. Per germline, CDR1 SEHNR and CDR2 FQNEAQ (reference sequence). This CDR3 is CASSLPTGTSGREQYF. In DNA, the CDR3 is TGTGCCAGCAGCTTACCCACCGGGACTAGCGGGCGCGAGCAGTACTTC.

This clone was seen only once. This chain joins TRBV11-1 and TRBJ2-7, with 12 bases aligning to TRBD2. V lost 0 bases and J lost 0; bases outside the gene matches: 3. CDR3 length equals 17 residues. Germline values: CDR1 SGHAT, CDR2 FQDESV (reference sequence). CDR3 bases: TGTGCCAGCAGCTTAGCTGCTAGCGGGGGGGCCTCCTACGAGCAGTACTTC. Its translation is CASSLAASGGASYEQYF.

The V call is TRBV7-2, the J call TRBJ2-4; 15 bases fit TRBD2. Per the germline V gene, CDR1 is SGHTA and CDR2 is FQGNSA. V shed 1 base, J shed 9 bases, and the junction held 1 base outside the gene matches. This CDR3 region has 15 residues. Here the CDR3 reads CASSLGTSGGAIQYF. DNA for the CDR3: TGTGCCAGCAGCTTAGGGACTAGCGGGGGGGCCATTCAGTACTTC.

V gene TRBV27 combines with J gene TRBJ1-5; 10 bases agree with TRBD1. V lost 5 bases to trimming and J lost 4 bases; unmatched junction nucleotides: 2. The CDR3 runs 14 residues. Germline V gene lookup returns CDR1 MNHEY and CDR2 SMNVEV (reference sequence). The CDR3 region has the DNA TGTGCCAGCAGTGTGGACAGGGGGAATCAGCCCCAGCATTTT. It specifies CASSVDRGNQPQHF.

The chain links TRBV5-5 to TRBJ2-1; 10 nucleotides line up with TRBD1. Germline trimming cut 3 bases from V and 4 bases from J; bases unmatched to any gene: 4. Germline V gene sequence: CDR1 SGHKS, CDR2 YYEKEE (reference sequence). The CDR3 covers 15 residues. DNA for the CDR3: TGTGCCAGCAGCTGGACAGGGGGACCTTACAATGAGCAGTTCTTC. This sequence encodes CASSWTGGPYNEQFF.

The chain has TRBV2 and TRBJ2-1; the match to TRBD2 covers 11 bases. The J segment lost 10 bases and the V segment lost 5 bases, leaving 10 bases of the junction unmatched. The CDR3 loop spans 15 amino acids. Germline CDR1 SNHLY, CDR2 FYNNEI. The DNA of the CDR3 is TGTGCCAGCAGTCCAACTAGCGGGGGTGCTGGGGAGCAGTTCTTC. It codes for CASSPTSGGAGEQFF.